This record covers a single T cell receptor beta chain. The antigen is not known. The sample belongs to a study of OX40 agonist ivuxolimab in advanced cancers. Study as a whole: Patients were treated with intravenous ivuxolimab, dosed at 0.01 to 10 mg/kg and infused every 2 weeks. Patients with prior anti-PD-1, anti-PD-L1 or anti-CTLA-4 therapy were eligible; 40% had some. Points from the study as a whole: On average, CD8+ T cells showed a greater number of expanded clones than CD4+. Some nonresponders likewise displayed low normalized T-cell clonal expansion.

After removal of 4 bases from V and 7 bases from J, the junction contained 8 bases not matched to a gene. This CDR3 comprises 15 residues. Germline V gene lookup returns CDR1 MNHEY and CDR2 SVGAGI. Repertoires were generated with immunoSEQ multiplex PCR, while TCRdb's copy carries only in-frame clones and drops some. The table has roughly 56,000 clones, 65% to 85% seen once; the top ten hold about 3.9%. The sequence derives from an adult with an advanced solid tumor such as melanoma, head and neck, liver or kidney cancer. The chain has TRBV6-5 and TRBJ2-3; TRBD2 matches 10 bases. The input for sequencing was CD4+ or CD8+ T cells sorted from blood, taken in a trial of the OX40 agonist ivuxolimab. The CDR3 DNA is TGTGCCAGCAGTTCGCAGAGCGGGGGGGTCAATACGCAGTATTTT. Amino acid sequence: CASSSQSGGVNTQYF.